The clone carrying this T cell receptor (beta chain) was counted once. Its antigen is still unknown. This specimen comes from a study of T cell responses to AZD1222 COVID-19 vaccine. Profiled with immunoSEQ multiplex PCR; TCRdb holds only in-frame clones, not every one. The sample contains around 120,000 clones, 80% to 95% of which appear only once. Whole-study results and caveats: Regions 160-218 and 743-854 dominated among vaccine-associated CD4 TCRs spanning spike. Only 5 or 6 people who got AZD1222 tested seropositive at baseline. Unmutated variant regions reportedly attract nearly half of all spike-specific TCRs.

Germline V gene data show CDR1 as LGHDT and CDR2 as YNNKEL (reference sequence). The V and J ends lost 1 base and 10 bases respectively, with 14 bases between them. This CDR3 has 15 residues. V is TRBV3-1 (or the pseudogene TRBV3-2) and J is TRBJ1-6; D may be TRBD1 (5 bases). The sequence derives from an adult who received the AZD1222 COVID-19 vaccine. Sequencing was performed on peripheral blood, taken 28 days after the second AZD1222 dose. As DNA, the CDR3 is TGTGCCAGCAGCCAAGCCCCTAAACAGGTGTCACCCCTCCACTTT. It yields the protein CASSQAPKQVSPLHF.